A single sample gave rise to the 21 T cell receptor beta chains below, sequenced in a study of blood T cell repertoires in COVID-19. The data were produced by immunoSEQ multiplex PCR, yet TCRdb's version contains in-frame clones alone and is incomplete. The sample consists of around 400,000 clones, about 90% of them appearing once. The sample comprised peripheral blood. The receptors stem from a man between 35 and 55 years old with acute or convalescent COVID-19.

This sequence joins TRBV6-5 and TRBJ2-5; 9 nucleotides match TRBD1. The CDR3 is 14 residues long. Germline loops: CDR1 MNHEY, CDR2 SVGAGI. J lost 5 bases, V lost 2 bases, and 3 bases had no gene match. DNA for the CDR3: TGTGCCAGCAGTTACGGACAGGGGATGGAGACCCAGTACTTC. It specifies CASSYGQGMETQYF.

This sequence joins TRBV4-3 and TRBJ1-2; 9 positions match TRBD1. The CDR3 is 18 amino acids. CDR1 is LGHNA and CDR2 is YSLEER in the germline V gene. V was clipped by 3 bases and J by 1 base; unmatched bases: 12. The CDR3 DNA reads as TGCGCCAGCAGCCACTACTCACAGGGGGCAGTTGGTAACTATGGCTACACCTTC. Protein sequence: CASSHYSQGAVGNYGYTF.

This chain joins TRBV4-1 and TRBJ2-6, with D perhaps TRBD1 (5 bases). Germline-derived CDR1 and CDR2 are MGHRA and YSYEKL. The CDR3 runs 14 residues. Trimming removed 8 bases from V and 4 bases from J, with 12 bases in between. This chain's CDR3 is CASSMGPGANVLTF. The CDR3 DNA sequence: TGCGCCAGCTCTATGGGGCCCGGGGCCAACGTCCTGACTTTC.

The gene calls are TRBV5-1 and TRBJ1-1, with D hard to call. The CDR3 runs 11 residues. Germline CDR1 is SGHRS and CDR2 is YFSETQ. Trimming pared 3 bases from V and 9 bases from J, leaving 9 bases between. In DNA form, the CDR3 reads TGCGCCAGCAGCTGGGAGGAGAAAGCTTTCTTT. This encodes CASSWEEKAFF.

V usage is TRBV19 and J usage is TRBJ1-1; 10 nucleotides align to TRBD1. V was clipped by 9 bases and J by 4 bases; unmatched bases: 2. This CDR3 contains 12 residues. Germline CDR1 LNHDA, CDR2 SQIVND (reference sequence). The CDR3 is CASGQGGTEAFF. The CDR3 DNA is TGTGCCAGCGGACAGGGGGGCACTGAAGCTTTCTTT. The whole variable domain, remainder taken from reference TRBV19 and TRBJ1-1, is DGGITQSPKYLFRKEGQNVTLSCEQNLNHDAMYWYRQDPGQGLRLIYYSQIVNDFQKGDIAEGYSVSREKKESFPLTVTSAQKNPTAFYLCASGQGGTEAFFGQGTRLTVV.

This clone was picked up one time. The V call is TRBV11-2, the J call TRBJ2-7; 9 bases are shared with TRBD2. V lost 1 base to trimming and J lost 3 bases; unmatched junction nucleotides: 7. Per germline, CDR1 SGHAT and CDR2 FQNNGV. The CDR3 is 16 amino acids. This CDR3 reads CASSLGLALAGYEQYF. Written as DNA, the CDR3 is TGTGCCAGCAGCTTAGGGCTTGCACTAGCGGGCTACGAGCAGTACTTC.

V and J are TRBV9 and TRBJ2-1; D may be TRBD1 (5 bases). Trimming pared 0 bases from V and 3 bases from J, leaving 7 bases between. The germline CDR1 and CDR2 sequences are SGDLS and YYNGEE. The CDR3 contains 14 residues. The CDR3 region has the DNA TGTGCCAGCAGCGTAGAGGGGTTCTACAATGAGCAGTTCTTC. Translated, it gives CASSVEGFYNEQFF.

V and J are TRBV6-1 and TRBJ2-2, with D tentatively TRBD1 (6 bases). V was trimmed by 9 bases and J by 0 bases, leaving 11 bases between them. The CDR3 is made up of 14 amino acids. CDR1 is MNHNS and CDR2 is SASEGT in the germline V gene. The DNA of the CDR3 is TGTGCCAGTACCGGGACAACGAACACCGGGGAGCTGTTTTTT. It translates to CASTGTTNTGELFF.

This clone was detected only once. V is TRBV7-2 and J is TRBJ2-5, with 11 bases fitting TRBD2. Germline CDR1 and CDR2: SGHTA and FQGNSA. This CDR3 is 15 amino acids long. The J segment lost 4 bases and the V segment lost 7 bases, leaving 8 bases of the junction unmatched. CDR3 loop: CASNPLGLAGETQYF. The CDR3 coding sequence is TGTGCCAGCAACCCTCTAGGACTAGCGGGAGAGACCCAGTACTTC.

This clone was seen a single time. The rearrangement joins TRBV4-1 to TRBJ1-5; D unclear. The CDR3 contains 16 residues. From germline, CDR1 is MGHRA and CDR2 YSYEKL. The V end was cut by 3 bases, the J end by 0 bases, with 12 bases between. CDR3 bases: TGCGCCAGCAGCCAGGGCAGCAAGTATAGCAATCAGCCCCAGCATTTT. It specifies CASSQGSKYSNQPQHF.

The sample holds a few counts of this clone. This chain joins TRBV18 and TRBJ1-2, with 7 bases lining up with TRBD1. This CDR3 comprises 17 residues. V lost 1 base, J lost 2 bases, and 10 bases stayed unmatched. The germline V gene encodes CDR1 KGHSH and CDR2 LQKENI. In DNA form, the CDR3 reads TGTGCCAGCTCACCACAACTGGATCAGACAGGGAACTATGGCTACACCTTC. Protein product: CASSPQLDQTGNYGYTF. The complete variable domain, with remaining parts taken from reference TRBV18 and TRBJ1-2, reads NAGVMQNPRHLVRRRGQEARLRCSPMKGHSHVYWYRQLPEEGLKFMVYLQKENIIDESGMPKERFSAEFPKEGPSILRIQQVVRGDSAAYFCASSPQLDQTGNYGYTFGSGTRLTVV.

The CDR3 region has the DNA TGTGCCAGCAGCCCTAGGGAGACAGGGGGCTTCAATTCACCCCTCCACTTT. This encodes CASSPRETGGFNSPLHF. J is TRBJ1-6 and V is TRBV7-6; 10 bases fit TRBD1. CDR1 is SGHVS, CDR2 FNYEAQ, per germline. This CDR3 region has 17 residues. Losses at the gene ends were 5 bases for V and 7 bases for J; bases not matched to a gene: 11.

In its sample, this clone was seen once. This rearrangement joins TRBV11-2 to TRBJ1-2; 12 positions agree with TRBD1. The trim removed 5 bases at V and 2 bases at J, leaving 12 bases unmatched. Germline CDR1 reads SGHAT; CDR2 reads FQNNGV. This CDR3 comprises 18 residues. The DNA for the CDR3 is TGTGCCAGCAGCCACACAGACCGGGACAGGGGGCGAAACTATGGCTACACCTTC. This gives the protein CASSHTDRDRGRNYGYTF.

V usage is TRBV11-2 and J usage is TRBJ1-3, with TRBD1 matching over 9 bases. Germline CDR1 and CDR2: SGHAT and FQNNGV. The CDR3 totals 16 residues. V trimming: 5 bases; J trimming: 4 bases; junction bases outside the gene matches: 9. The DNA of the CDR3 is TGTGCCAGCAGCCCCCAAAACAGGGGGCTCGGAAACACCATATATTTT. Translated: CASSPQNRGLGNTIYF.

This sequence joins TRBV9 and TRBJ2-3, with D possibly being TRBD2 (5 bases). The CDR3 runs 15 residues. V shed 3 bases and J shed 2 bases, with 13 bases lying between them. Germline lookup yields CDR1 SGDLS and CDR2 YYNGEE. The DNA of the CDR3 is TGTGCCAGCAGCGCCAGCGGAAGAAACACAGATACGCAGTATTTT. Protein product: CASSASGRNTDTQYF.

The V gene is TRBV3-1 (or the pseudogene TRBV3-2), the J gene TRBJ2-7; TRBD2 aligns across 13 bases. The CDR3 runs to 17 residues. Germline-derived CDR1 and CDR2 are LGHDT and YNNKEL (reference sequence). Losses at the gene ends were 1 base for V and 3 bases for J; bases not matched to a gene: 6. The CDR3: CASSQGTSGSSVYEQYF. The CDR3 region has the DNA TGTGCCAGCAGCCAAGGGACTAGCGGGAGCTCCGTCTACGAGCAGTACTTC.

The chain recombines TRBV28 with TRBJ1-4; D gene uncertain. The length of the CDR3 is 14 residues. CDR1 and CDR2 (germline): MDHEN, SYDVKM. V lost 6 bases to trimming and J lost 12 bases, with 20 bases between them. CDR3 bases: TGTGCCAGCAGCGGTGGGCGCTATTCGTGGGAACTGTTTTTT. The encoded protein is CASSGGRYSWELFF.

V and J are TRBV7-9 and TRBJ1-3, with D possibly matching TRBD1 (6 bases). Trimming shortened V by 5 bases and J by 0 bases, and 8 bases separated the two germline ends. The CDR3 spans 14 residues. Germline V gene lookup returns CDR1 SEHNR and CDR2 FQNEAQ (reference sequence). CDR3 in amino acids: CASSKQGSGNTIYF. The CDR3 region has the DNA TGTGCCAGCAGCAAACAGGGCTCTGGAAACACCATATATTTT.

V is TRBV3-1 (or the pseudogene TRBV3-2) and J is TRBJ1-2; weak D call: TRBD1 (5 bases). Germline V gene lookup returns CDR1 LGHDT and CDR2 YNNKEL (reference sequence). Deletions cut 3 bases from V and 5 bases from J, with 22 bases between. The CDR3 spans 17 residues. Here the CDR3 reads CASSQTILRQKTYGYTF. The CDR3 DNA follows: TGTGCCAGCAGCCAGACAATTCTTAGACAGAAGACTTATGGCTACACCTTC.

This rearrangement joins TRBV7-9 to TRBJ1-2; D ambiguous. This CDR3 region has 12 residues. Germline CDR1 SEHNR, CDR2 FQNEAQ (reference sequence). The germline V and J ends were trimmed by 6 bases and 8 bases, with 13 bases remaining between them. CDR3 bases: TGTGCCAGCAGTCCATCTAGTAAGGGCTACACCTTC. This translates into CASSPSSKGYTF. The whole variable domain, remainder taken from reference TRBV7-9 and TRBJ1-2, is DTGVSQNPRHKITKRGQNVTFRCDPISEHNRLYWYRQTLGQGPEFLTYFQNEAQLEKSRLLSDRFSAERPKGSFSTLEIQRTEQGDSAMYLCASSPSSKGYTFGSGTRLTVV.

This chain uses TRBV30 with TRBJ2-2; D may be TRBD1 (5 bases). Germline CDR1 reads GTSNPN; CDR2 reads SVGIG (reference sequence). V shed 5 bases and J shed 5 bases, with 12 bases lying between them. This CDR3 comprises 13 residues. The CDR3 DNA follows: TGTGCCTGGTGTACCAGGGAAACCGGGGAGCTGTTTTTT. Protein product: CAWCTRETGELFF.